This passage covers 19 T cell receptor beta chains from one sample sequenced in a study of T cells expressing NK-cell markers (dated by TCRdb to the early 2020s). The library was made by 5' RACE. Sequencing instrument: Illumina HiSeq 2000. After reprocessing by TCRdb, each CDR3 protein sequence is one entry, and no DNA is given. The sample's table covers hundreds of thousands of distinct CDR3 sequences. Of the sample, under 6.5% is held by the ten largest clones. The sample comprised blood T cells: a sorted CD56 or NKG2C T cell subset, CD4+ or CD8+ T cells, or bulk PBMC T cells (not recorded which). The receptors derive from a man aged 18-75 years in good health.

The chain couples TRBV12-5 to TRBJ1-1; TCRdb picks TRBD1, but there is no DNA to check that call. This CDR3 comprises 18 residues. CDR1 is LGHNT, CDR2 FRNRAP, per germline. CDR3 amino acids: CASGLVKTLGGMNTEAFF.

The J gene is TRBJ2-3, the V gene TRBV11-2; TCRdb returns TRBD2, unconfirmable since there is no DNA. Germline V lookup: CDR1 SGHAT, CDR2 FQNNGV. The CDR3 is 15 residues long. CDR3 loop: CASSWTSGVSDTQYF.

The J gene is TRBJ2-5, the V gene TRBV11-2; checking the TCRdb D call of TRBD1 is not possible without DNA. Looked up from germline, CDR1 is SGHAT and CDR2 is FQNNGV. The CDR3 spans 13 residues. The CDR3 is CASSYTGWETQYF.

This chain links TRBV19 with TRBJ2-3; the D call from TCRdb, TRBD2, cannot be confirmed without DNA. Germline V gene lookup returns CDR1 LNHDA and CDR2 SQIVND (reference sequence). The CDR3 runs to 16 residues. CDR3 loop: CASGPLGLASADTQYF.

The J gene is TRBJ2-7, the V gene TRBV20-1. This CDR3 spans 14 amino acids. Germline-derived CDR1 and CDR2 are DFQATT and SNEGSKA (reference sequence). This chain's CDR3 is CSVRKMASTYEQYF.

CDR3 loop: CASSPHGSKTEAFF. The chain has TRBV12-3 or TRBV12-4 and TRBJ1-1. The CDR3 is 14 residues long.

CDR3 in amino acids: CASSRRLGTGYEQYF. The chain joins TRBV3-1 to TRBJ2-7; TCRdb reports TRBD1, a call that lacks DNA to check it against. Germline CDR1 reads LGHDT; CDR2 reads YNNKEL (reference sequence). CDR3 length equals 15 residues.

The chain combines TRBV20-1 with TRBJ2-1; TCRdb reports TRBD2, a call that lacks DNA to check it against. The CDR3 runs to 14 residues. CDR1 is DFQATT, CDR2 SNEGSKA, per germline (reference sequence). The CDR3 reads CSASEVAAYNEQFF.

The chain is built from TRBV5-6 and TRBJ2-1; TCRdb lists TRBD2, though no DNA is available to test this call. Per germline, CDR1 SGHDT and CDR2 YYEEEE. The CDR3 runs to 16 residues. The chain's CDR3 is CASSQLRTSGYNEQFF. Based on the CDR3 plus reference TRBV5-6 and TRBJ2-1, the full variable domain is DAGVTQSPTHLIKTRGQQVTLRCSPKSGHDTVSWYQQALGQGPQFIFQYYEEEERQRGNFPDRFSGHQFPNYSSELNVNALLLGDSALYLCASSQLRTSGYNEQFFGPGTRLTVL.

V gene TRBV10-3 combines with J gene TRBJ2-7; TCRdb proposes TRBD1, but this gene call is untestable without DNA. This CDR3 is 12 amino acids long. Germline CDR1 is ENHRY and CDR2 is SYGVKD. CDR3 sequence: CAISPGEREQYF.

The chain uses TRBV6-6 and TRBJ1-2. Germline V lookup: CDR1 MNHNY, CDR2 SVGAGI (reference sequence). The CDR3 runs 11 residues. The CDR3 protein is CASRNDAGDTF.

CDR3 amino acids: CAIAGGLQETQYF. The V and J genes are TRBV15 and TRBJ2-5; TCRdb's D call of TRBD2 is untestable without DNA. The CDR3 consists of 13 residues. Germline V lookup: CDR1 LNHNV, CDR2 YYDKDF (reference sequence).

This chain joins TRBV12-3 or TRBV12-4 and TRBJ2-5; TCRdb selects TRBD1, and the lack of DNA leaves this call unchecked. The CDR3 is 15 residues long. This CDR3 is CASSLGDRGGETQYF.

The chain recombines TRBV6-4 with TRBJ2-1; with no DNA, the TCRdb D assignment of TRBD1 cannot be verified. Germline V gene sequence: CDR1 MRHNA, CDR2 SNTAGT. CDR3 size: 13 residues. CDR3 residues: CASSEHRVTEQFF.

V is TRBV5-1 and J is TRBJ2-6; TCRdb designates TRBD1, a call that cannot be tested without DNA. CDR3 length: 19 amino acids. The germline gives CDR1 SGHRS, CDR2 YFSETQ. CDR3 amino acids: CASSLPRKETGSGANVLTF.

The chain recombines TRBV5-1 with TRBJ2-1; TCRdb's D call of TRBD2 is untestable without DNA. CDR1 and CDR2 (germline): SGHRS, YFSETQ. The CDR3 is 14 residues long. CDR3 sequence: CASSPPSGVNEQFF.

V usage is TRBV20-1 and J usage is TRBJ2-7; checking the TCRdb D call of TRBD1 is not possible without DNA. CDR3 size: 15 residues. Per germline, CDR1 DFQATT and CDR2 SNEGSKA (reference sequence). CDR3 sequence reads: CSAKVSGRAPNEQYF.

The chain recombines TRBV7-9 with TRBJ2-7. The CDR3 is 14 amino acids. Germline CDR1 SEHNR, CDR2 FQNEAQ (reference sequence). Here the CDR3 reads CASSQLAGTYEQYF.

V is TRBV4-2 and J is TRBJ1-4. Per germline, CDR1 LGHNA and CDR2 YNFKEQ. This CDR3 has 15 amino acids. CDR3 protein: CASSQDLAGSGKLFF.